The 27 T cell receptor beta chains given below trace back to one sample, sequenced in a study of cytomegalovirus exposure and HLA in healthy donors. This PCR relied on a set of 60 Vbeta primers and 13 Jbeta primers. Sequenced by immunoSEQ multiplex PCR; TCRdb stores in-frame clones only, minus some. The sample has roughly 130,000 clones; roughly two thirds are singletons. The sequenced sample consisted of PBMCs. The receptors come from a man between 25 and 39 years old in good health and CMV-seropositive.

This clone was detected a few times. CDR3 bases: TGTGCCAGCAGCTTAGGGCAGCGCATCTACAATGAGCAGTTCTTC. Protein: CASSLGQRIYNEQFF. The chain links TRBV7-8 to TRBJ2-1; no clear D. The CDR3 spans 15 residues. CDR1 is SGHVS, CDR2 FQNEAQ, per germline. The ends were cut back, 1 base at V and 3 bases at J, with 10 bases in the middle.

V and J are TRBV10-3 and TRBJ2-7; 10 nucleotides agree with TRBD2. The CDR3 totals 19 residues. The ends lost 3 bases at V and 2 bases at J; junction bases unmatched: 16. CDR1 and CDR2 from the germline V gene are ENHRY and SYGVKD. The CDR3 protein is CAISEISALAGSQPYEQYF. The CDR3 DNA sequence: TGTGCCATCAGTGAAATCTCAGCACTAGCGGGATCTCAACCCTACGAGCAGTACTTC.

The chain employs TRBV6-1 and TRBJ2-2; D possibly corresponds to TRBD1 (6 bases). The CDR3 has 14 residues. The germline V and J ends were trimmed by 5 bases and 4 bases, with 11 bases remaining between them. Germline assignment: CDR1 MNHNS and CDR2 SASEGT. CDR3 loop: CASSTGIFTGELFF. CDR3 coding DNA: TGTGCCAGCAGTACAGGGATTTTCACCGGGGAGCTGTTTTTT.

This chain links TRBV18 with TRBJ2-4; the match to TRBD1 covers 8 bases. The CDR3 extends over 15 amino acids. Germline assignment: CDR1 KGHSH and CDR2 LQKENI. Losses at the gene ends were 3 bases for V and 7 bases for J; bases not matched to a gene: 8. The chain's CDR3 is CASSPNQGAINIQYF. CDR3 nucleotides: TGTGCCAGCTCACCGAACCAGGGGGCTATCAACATTCAGTACTTC.

DNA for the CDR3: TGTGCCAGCAAGAACAGTCCCTTGAACACTGAAGCTTTCTTT. Its protein product is CASKNSPLNTEAFF. The genes are TRBV6-5 and TRBJ1-1, with D hard to call. The CDR3 extends over 14 amino acids. Trimming took 7 bases from V and 0 from J, leaving 12 bases between them. Per germline, CDR1 MNHEY and CDR2 SVGAGI.

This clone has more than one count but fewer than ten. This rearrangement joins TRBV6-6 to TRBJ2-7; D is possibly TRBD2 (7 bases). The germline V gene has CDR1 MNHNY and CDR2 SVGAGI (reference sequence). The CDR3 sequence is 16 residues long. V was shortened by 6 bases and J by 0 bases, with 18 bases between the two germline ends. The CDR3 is CASRASGGGPSYEQYF. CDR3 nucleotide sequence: TGTGCCAGCAGGGCTAGCGGAGGGGGGCCCTCCTACGAGCAGTACTTC.

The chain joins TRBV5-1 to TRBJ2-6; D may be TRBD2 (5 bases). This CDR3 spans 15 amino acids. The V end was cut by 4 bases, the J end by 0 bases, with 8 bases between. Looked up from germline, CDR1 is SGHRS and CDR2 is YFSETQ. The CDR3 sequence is CASSPGSSGANVLTF. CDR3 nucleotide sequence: TGCGCCAGCAGCCCGGGGAGCTCTGGGGCCAACGTCCTGACTTTC.

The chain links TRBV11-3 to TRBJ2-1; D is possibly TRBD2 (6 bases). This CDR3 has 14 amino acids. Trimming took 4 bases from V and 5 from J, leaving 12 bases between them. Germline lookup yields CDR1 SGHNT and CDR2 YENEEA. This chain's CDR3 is CASSWRGSNNEQFF. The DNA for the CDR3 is TGTGCCAGCAGCTGGAGGGGAAGTAACAATGAGCAGTTCTTC.

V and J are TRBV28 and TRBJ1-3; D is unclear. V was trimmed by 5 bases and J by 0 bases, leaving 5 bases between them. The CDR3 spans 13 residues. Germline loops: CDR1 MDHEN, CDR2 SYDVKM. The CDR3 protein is CASSLRSGNTIYF. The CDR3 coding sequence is TGTGCCAGCAGTCTCCGCTCTGGAAACACCATATATTTT. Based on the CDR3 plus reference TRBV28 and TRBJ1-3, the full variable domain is DVKVTQSSRYLVKRTGEKVFLECVQDMDHENMFWYRQDPGLGLRLIYFSYDVKMKEKGDIPEGYSVSREKKERFSLILESASTNQTSMYLCASSLRSGNTIYFGEGSWLTVV.

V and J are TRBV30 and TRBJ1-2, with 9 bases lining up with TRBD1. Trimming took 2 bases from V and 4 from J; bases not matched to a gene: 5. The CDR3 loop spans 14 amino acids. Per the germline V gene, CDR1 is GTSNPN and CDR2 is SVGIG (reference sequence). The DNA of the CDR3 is TGTGCCTGGAGTTCCACAGGGGGCGGCTATGGCTACACCTTC. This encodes CAWSSTGGGYGYTF.

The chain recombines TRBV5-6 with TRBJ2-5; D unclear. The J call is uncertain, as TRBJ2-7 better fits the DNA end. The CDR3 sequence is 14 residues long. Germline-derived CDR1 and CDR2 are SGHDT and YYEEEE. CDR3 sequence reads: CASRRGQTPYEQYF. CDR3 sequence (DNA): TGTGCCAGCCGGCGTGGGCAGACCCCTTACGAGCAGTACTTC.

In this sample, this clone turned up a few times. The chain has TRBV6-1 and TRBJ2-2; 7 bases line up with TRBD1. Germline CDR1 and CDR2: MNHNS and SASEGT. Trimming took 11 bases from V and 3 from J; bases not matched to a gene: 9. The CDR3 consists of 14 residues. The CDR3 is CAGRTGVDTGELFF. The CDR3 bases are TGTGCCGGTAGGACAGGAGTAGACACCGGGGAGCTGTTTTTT.

As DNA, the CDR3 is TGTGCCAGCAGCTTTGGCAGAATTAACACCGGGGAGCTGTTTTTT. This codes for CASSFGRINTGELFF. The V gene is TRBV5-6, the J gene TRBJ2-2, with D hard to call. Germline CDR1 reads SGHDT; CDR2 reads YYEEEE. The CDR3 runs to 15 residues. Deletions cut 2 bases from V and 2 bases from J, with 10 bases between.

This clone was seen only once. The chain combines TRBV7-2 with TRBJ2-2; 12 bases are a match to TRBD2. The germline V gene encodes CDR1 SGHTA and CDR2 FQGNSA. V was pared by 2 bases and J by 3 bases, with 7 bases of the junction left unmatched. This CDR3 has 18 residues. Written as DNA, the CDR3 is TGTGCCAGCAGCTTATTGGCTCTAGCGGGAGGGGACACCGGGGAGCTGTTTTTT. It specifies CASSLLALAGGDTGELFF.

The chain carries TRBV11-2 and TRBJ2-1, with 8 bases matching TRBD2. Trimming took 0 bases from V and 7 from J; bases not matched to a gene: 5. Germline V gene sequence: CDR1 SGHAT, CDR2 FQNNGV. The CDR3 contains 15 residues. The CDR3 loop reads CASSLEAGVINEQFF. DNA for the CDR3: TGTGCCAGCAGCTTAGAAGCGGGAGTGATTAATGAGCAGTTCTTC. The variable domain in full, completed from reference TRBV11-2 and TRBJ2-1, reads EAGVAQSPRYKIIEKRQSVAFWCNPISGHATLYWYQQILGQGPKLLIQFQNNGVVDDSQLPKDRFSAERLKGVDSTLKIQPAKLEDSAVYLCASSLEAGVINEQFFGPGTRLTVL.

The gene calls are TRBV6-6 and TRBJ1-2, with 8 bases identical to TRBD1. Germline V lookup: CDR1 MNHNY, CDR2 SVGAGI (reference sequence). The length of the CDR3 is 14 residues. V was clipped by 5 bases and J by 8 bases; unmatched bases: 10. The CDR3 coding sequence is TGTGCCAGCAGTCCCTCGGACAGGGTAGGCGGCTACACCTTC. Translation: CASSPSDRVGGYTF.

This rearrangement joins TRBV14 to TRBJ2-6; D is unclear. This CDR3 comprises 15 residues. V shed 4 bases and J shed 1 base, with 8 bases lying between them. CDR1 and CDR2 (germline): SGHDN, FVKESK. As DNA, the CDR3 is TGTGCCAGCAGCCCTCTGTTATCTGGGGCCAACGTCCTGACTTTC. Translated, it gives CASSPLLSGANVLTF.

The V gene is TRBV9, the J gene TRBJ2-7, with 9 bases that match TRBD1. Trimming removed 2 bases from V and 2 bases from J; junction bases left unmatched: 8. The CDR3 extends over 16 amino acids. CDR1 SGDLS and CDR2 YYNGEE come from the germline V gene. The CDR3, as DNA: TGTGCCAGCAGCGTCGGACAGGGGTTGGGCCCCTACGAGCAGTACTTC. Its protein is CASSVGQGLGPYEQYF.

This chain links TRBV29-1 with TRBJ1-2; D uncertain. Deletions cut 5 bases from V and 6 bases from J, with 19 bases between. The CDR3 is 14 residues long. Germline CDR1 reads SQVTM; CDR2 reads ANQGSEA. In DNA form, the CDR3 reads TGCAGCGTTAGGGTAGCCGACTATAATGATGGCTACACCTTC. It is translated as CSVRVADYNDGYTF.

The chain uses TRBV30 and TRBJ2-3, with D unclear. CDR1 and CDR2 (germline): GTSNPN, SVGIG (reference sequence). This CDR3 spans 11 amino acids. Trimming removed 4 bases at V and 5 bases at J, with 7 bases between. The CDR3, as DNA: TGTGCCTGGATGTCGGGAGATACGCAGTATTTT. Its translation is CAWMSGDTQYF.

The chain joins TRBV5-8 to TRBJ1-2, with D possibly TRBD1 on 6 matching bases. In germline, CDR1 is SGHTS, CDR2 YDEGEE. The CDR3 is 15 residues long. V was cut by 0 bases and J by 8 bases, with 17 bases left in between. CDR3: CASSLVDRSLIGYTF. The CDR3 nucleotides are TGTGCCAGCAGCTTGGTCGACAGGAGCTTGATCGGCTACACCTTC.

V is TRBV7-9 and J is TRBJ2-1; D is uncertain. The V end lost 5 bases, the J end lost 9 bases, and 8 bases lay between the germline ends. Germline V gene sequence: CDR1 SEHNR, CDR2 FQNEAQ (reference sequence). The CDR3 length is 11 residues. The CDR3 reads CASSPKSEQFF. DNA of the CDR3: TGTGCCAGCAGCCCTAAGAGTGAGCAGTTCTTC.

CDR3 nucleotides: TGTGCCAGCAGCTTAGTAGGGACAGGGCGAGTCAATGAAAAACTGTTTTTT. Its translation is CASSLVGTGRVNEKLFF. The chain employs TRBV7-8 and TRBJ1-4, with TRBD1 matching over 9 bases. Germline V gene lookup returns CDR1 SGHVS and CDR2 FQNEAQ. CDR3 length: 17 amino acids. The V gene end was trimmed by 1 base and the J gene end by 5 bases; junction bases not matched to a gene: 8.

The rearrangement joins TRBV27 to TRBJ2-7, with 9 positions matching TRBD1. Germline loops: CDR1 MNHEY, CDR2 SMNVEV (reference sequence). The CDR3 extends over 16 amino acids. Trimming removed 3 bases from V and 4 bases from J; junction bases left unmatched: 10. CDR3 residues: CASSFSPGQGSYEQYF. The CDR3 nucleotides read TGTGCCAGCAGTTTCTCTCCGGGACAGGGATCTTACGAGCAGTACTTC.

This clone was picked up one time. The CDR3 sequence is CASSQETTGGSNQPQHF. In nucleotides, the CDR3 is TGCGCCAGCAGCCAAGAAACTACTGGGGGCTCGAATCAGCCCCAGCATTTT. V gene TRBV4-3 combines with J gene TRBJ1-5; D may be TRBD1 (6 bases). Germline lookup yields CDR1 LGHNA and CDR2 YSLEER. The CDR3 is 17 residues long. V shed 0 bases and J shed 4 bases, with 16 bases lying between them.

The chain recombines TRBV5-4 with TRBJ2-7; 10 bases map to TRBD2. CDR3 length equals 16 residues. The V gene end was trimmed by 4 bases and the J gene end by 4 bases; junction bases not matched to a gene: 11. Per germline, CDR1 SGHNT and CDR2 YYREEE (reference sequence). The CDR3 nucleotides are TGTGCCAGCAGCCTTGGATCGGGACTAGCGATATACGAGCAGTACTTC. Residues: CASSLGSGLAIYEQYF.

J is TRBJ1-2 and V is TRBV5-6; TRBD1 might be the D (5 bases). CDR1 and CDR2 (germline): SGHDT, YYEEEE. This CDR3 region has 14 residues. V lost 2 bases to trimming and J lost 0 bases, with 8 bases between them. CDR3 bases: TGTGCCAGCAGCTTTACAGGAACTAACTATGGCTACACCTTC. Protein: CASSFTGTNYGYTF.